One sample yielded the 2 T cell receptor beta chains listed below, sequenced in a study of blood T cell repertoires in COVID-19. Data came from immunoSEQ multiplex PCR; TCRdb stores just in-frame clones and leaves some out. The profile shows about 11,000 clones, 70% to 90% of them singletons. Sequences were obtained from peripheral blood. The receptors derive from a human donor in a cohort sampled during active COVID-19.

The chain links TRBV28 to TRBJ2-2; no clear D gene. The V end lost 6 bases, the J end lost 1 base, and 3 bases lay between the germline ends. Germline loops: CDR1 MDHEN, CDR2 SYDVKM. The CDR3 spans 12 residues. Here the CDR3 reads CASRRNTGELFF. The CDR3, as DNA: TGTGCCAGCAGGAGGAACACCGGGGAGCTGTTTTTT.

CDR3 DNA sequence: TGCGCCAGCAGCCAAGATTTAAGGACAATCGGCTACGAGCAGTACTTC. Protein sequence: CASSQDLRTIGYEQYF. This chain uses TRBV4-1 with TRBJ2-7; perhaps TRBD1 as D (5 bases). The germline CDR1 and CDR2 sequences are MGHRA and YSYEKL. V shed 0 bases and J shed 3 bases, with 15 bases lying between them. This CDR3 contains 16 residues.